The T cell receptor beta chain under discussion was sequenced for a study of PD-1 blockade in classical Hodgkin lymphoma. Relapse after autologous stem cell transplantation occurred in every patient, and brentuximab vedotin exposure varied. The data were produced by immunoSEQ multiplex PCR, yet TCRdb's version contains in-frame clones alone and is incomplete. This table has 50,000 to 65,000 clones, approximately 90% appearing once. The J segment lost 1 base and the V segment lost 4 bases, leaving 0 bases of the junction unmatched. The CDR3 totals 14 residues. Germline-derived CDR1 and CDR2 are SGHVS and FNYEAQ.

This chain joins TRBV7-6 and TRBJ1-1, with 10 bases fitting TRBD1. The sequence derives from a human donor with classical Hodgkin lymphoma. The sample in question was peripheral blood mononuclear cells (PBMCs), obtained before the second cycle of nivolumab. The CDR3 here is CASSWTGGNTEAFF. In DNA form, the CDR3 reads TGTGCCAGCAGCTGGACAGGGGGGAACACTGAAGCTTTCTTT.